These T cell receptor beta chains were read from a single sample in a study of OX40 agonist ivuxolimab in advanced cancers. Repertoires were generated with immunoSEQ multiplex PCR, while TCRdb's copy carries only in-frame clones and drops some. The sample includes 95,000 to 100,000 clones, roughly four fifths of them seen just once. The sample here was CD4+ or CD8+ T cells sorted from blood, taken in a trial of the OX40 agonist ivuxolimab. These receptor sequences come from an adult with an advanced solid tumor such as melanoma, head and neck, liver or kidney cancer. CDR3s include the opening cysteine and the closing phenylalanine or tryptophan. The D gene is left open where the match is weak. Size is stated for part of the rows, as once, few or many counts, or as a class when the clone is expanded.

V gene: TRBV5-6; J gene: TRBJ1-6; clone size: -; D gene: TRBD1; CDR3 DNA: TGTGCCAGCAGCTTCACACCGGGACAGGGGAGTTCACCCCTCCACTTT; CDR3 protein: CASSFTPGQGSSPLHF
V gene: TRBV4-3; J gene: TRBJ2-3; clone size: once; D gene: -; CDR3 DNA: TGCGCCAGCAGCCAAAGTGGGCCACCAGATACGCAGTATTTT; CDR3 protein: CASSQSGPPDTQYF
V gene: TRBV11-2; J gene: TRBJ2-7; clone size: -; D gene: TRBD1; CDR3 DNA: TGTGCCAGCAGCCCGGACTACAGGGGGGCCTACGAGCAGTACTTC; CDR3 protein: CASSPDYRGAYEQYF
V gene: TRBV4-1; J gene: TRBJ1-1; clone size: once; D gene: TRBD1; CDR3 DNA: TGCGCCAGCAGCCACGGACAGGGGTACACTGAAGCTTTCTTT; CDR3 protein: CASSHGQGYTEAFF
V gene: TRBV27; J gene: TRBJ2-7; clone size: -; D gene: -; CDR3 DNA: TGTGCCAGCAGTCCGGTGTGGGGCTCCTACGAGCAGTACTTC; CDR3 protein: CASSPVWGSYEQYF
V gene: TRBV4-3; J gene: TRBJ2-6; clone size: -; D gene: -; CDR3 DNA: TGCGCCAGCAGCCAAGACAGCTCTGGGGCCAACGTCCTGACTTTC; CDR3 protein: CASSQDSSGANVLTF
V gene: TRBV6-5; J gene: TRBJ2-1; clone size: -; D gene: -; CDR3 DNA: TGTGCCAGCAGCGTCGACAGGATCTCCTACAATGAGCAGTTCTTC; CDR3 protein: CASSVDRISYNEQFF
V gene: TRBV18; J gene: TRBJ2-2; clone size: -; D gene: TRBD2; CDR3 DNA: TGTGCCAGCTCACCAGCGGGAGGTACCGGGGAGCTGTTTTTT; CDR3 protein: CASSPAGGTGELFF
V gene: TRBV25-1; J gene: TRBJ1-1; clone size: -; D gene: TRBD1; CDR3 DNA: TGTGCCAGCAGGGATACAGGGGGTAGTGAAGCTTTCTTT; CDR3 protein: CASRDTGGSEAFF
V gene: TRBV7-2; J gene: TRBJ2-7; clone size: -; D gene: TRBD2; CDR3 DNA: TGTGCCAGCAGCTTAAATTGGGGGACTAGCGGGGTTGGCGAGCAGTACTTC; CDR3 protein: CASSLNWGTSGVGEQYF
V gene: TRBV27; J gene: TRBJ2-3; clone size: -; D gene: TRBD2; CDR3 DNA: TGTGCCAGCAGTCACTCGCTAGCGGGAGTCCCCGGAGGTGGCACAGATACGCAGTATTTT; CDR3 protein: CASSHSLAGVPGGGTDTQYF
V gene: TRBV11-2; J gene: TRBJ2-2; clone size: -; D gene: TRBD2; CDR3 DNA: TGTGCCAGCAGTACGTTGGGACTAGCGGGAGTTACCGGGGAGCTGTTTTTT; CDR3 protein: CASSTLGLAGVTGELFF
V gene: TRBV30; J gene: TRBJ2-1; clone size: few; D gene: TRBD2; CDR3 DNA: TGTGCCTGGAGTCCGGGGGGGGGATACAATGAGCAGTTCTTC; CDR3 protein: CAWSPGGGYNEQFF
V gene: TRBV6-6; J gene: TRBJ1-5; clone size: -; D gene: TRBD1; CDR3 DNA: TGTGCCAGCAGTCAAAATGACAGGGGAAATCAGCCCCAGCATTTT; CDR3 protein: CASSQNDRGNQPQHF
V gene: TRBV25-1; J gene: TRBJ1-1; clone size: -; D gene: -; CDR3 DNA: TGTGCCAGCAGTGAATTGTGGACGAACACTGAAGCTTTCTTT; CDR3 protein: CASSELWTNTEAFF
V gene: TRBV27; J gene: TRBJ1-2; clone size: -; D gene: -; CDR3 DNA: TGTGCCAGCAGTGACGGGGGAGGTGGCTACACCTTC; CDR3 protein: CASSDGGGGYTF
V gene: TRBV7-2; J gene: TRBJ2-7; clone size: few; D gene: -; CDR3 DNA: TGTGCCAGCAGCTTAAGGGAGGACGAGCAGTACTTC; CDR3 protein: CASSLREDEQYF
V gene: TRBV27; J gene: TRBJ2-1; clone size: once; D gene: TRBD2; CDR3 DNA: TGTGCCAGCAGTTGGGGAGCGTTTAGCGGGGCAGGTGAGCAGTTCTTC; CDR3 protein: CASSWGAFSGAGEQFF
V gene: TRBV18; J gene: TRBJ2-5; clone size: -; D gene: -; CDR3 DNA: TGTGCCAGCTCACCAACGGGGCAGGAGACCCAGTACTTC; CDR3 protein: CASSPTGQETQYF
V gene: TRBV5-1; J gene: TRBJ2-7; clone size: -; D gene: -; CDR3 DNA: TGCGCCAGCAGCCCCGGATCGCCCCTTTCAAGCTACGAGCAGTACTTC; CDR3 protein: CASSPGSPLSSYEQYF
V gene: TRBV9; J gene: TRBJ1-3; clone size: -; D gene: -; CDR3 DNA: TGTGCCAGTCAGGGGTGGCAAGGAAACACCATATATTTT; CDR3 protein: CASQGWQGNTIYF
V gene: TRBV12-5; J gene: TRBJ2-3; clone size: once; D gene: TRBD1; CDR3 DNA: TGTGCTAGTGGTTCCAGGGGGCCGGGAGATACGCAGTATTTT; CDR3 protein: CASGSRGPGDTQYF
V gene: TRBV10-3; J gene: TRBJ2-7; clone size: -; D gene: TRBD1; CDR3 DNA: TGTGCCATCAGTGGCCAACAATTCACAGGGGGCGCTGGGCCCGGGCAATACTTC; CDR3 protein: CAISGQQFTGGAGPGQYF
V gene: TRBV6-6; J gene: TRBJ2-7; clone size: few; D gene: -; CDR3 DNA: TGTGCCAGCAGTTCCCGTAGACAGATAGCCTACGAGCAGTACTTC; CDR3 protein: CASSSRRQIAYEQYF
V gene: TRBV15; J gene: TRBJ1-2; clone size: -; D gene: -; CDR3 DNA: TGTGCCACCAGCCCAGGGCAGGGGACCAACTATGGCTACACCTTC; CDR3 protein: CATSPGQGTNYGYTF
V gene: TRBV5-6; J gene: TRBJ2-5; clone size: -; D gene: -; CDR3 DNA: TGTGCCAGCAGCTTGTACTCTCAAGAGACCCAGTACTTC; CDR3 protein: CASSLYSQETQYF
V gene: TRBV6-5; J gene: TRBJ2-5; clone size: -; D gene: -; CDR3 DNA: TGTGCCAGCAGGCCAGGGGCGCGGGAGACCCAGTACTTC; CDR3 protein: CASRPGARETQYF
V gene: TRBV19; J gene: TRBJ2-7; clone size: -; D gene: TRBD1; CDR3 DNA: TGTGCCACCTTCGGGGGACAGGGGAACTCCTACGAGCAGTACTTC; CDR3 protein: CATFGGQGNSYEQYF
V gene: TRBV5-6; J gene: TRBJ1-4; clone size: -; D gene: -; CDR3 DNA: TGTGCCAGCAGCACCCAGGACCTGATTAATGAAAAACTGTTTTTT; CDR3 protein: CASSTQDLINEKLFF
V gene: TRBV9; J gene: TRBJ2-5; clone size: once; D gene: TRBD1; CDR3 DNA: TGTGCCAGCAGCGTAGCCCCAGGGGGACACGAGACCCAGTACTTC; CDR3 protein: CASSVAPGGHETQYF
V gene: TRBV16; J gene: TRBJ1-5; clone size: -; D gene: -; CDR3 DNA: TGTGCCAGCAGCCAATCGGGGAGAGGACAGCCCCAGCATTTT; CDR3 protein: CASSQSGRGQPQHF
V gene: TRBV5-1; J gene: TRBJ2-3; clone size: -; D gene: TRBD2; CDR3 DNA: TGCGCCAGCAAGGTTAGCGGGAGTTTAGATACGCAGTATTTT; CDR3 protein: CASKVSGSLDTQYF
V gene: TRBV18; J gene: TRBJ2-7; clone size: -; D gene: -; CDR3 DNA: TGTGCCAGCTCACCACAGGGGGGGACGCCCTCCTACGAGCAGTACTTC; CDR3 protein: CASSPQGGTPSYEQYF
V gene: TRBV10-3; J gene: TRBJ1-4; clone size: -; D gene: -; CDR3 DNA: TGTGCCATCAGTGCTGGGCCGTCGAATGAAAAACTGTTTTTT; CDR3 protein: CAISAGPSNEKLFF
V gene: TRBV12-5; J gene: TRBJ1-4; clone size: -; D gene: -; CDR3 DNA: TGTGCTAGTGGCGCCCCCGGGACCCTAAATGAAAAACTGTTTTTT; CDR3 protein: CASGAPGTLNEKLFF
V gene: TRBV6-6; J gene: TRBJ2-7; clone size: -; D gene: -; CDR3 DNA: TGTGCCAGCAGCCCACCAGAGCCCTACGAGCAGTACTTC; CDR3 protein: CASSPPEPYEQYF
V gene: TRBV6-4; J gene: TRBJ2-1; clone size: many; D gene: -; CDR3 DNA: TGTGCCAGCAGCTTGGGCGGCCTCTACAATGAGCAGTTCTTC; CDR3 protein: CASSLGGLYNEQFF
V gene: TRBV6-1; J gene: TRBJ1-1; clone size: -; D gene: TRBD1; CDR3 DNA: TGTGCCAGCAGTGGGGACAGGGAAGACACTGAAGCTTTCTTT; CDR3 protein: CASSGDREDTEAFF
V gene: TRBV18; J gene: TRBJ1-1; clone size: -; D gene: -; CDR3 DNA: TGTGCCAGCTCACCACCGTTGGGAAAGGACACTGAAGCTTTCTTT; CDR3 protein: CASSPPLGKDTEAFF
V gene: TRBV4-2; J gene: TRBJ1-2; clone size: -; D gene: TRBD1; CDR3 DNA: TGTGCCAGCAGCCAAGAGGACAGGGATTTCAACTATGGCTACACCTTC; CDR3 protein: CASSQEDRDFNYGYTF
V gene: TRBV11-1; J gene: TRBJ1-3; clone size: -; D gene: -; CDR3 DNA: TGTGCCAGCAGCTCCCCCGGCCGTGGAAACACCATATATTTT; CDR3 protein: CASSSPGRGNTIYF
V gene: TRBV27; J gene: TRBJ2-7; clone size: once; D gene: TRBD2; CDR3 DNA: TGTGCCAGCAGTCCCGACCCTGTACGGGAGGGCCTACGACTCCCCTACGAGCAGTACTTC; CDR3 protein: CASSPDPVREGLRLPYEQYF
V gene: TRBV30; J gene: TRBJ2-7; clone size: once; D gene: -; CDR3 DNA: TGTGCCTGGAGGGGACACGTATACGAGCAGTACTTC; CDR3 protein: CAWRGHVYEQYF
V gene: TRBV4-1; J gene: TRBJ1-6; clone size: -; D gene: -; CDR3 DNA: TGCGCCAGCAGCCAGACCAGCTCCTATAATTCACCCCTCCACTTT; CDR3 protein: CASSQTSSYNSPLHF
V gene: TRBV14; J gene: TRBJ2-2; clone size: few; D gene: TRBD1; CDR3 DNA: TGTGCCAGCAGCAGGACAGGGGACACCGGGGAGCTGTTTTTT; CDR3 protein: CASSRTGDTGELFF